This is a list of T cell receptor beta chains from one sample in a study of blood T cell repertoires in COVID-19. The assay was immunoSEQ multiplex PCR, and TCRdb's table has in-frame clones only and misses some. In the table there are roughly 150,000 clones, approximately 91% of which are singletons. The material sequenced was peripheral blood. The receptors come from a man between 18 and 35 years old with COVID-19, enrolled during active disease. CDR3s include the opening cysteine and the closing phenylalanine or tryptophan. D genes are given only for firm matches. Size is stated for part of the rows, as once, few or many counts, or as a class when the clone is expanded.

TRBV7-9	-	-	TRBJ1-1	TGTGCCAGCAGCGCGGGACTCAACACTGAAGCTTTCTTT	CASSAGLNTEAFF
TRBV6-1	TRBD2	few	TRBJ2-7	TGTGCCAGCAGTGAAACCGCGGGAGGTTACGAGCAGTACTTC	CASSETAGGYEQYF
TRBV6-5	TRBD1	-	TRBJ1-3	TGTGCCAGCAGTTACTCGACAGGGCAAGGAAACACCATATATTTT	CASSYSTGQGNTIYF
TRBV27	TRBD2	-	TRBJ2-1	TGTGCCAGCAGTTCTCCGAGGACTAGCGGTACCAATGAGCAGTTCTTC	CASSSPRTSGTNEQFF
TRBV6-5	TRBD1	-	TRBJ1-2	TGTGCCAGCAGTTACGGGACAGGGGCTGCTGGCTACACCTTC	CASSYGTGAAGYTF
TRBV5-1	TRBD2	-	TRBJ2-7	TGCGCCAGCAGCTTGGCCGGCGGGAGGCTGTACGAGCAGTACTTC	CASSLAGGRLYEQYF
TRBV9	-	few	TRBJ1-5	TGTGCCAGCAGCGCCGGAGGGGATCATCAGCCCCAGCATTTT	CASSAGGDHQPQHF
TRBV7-9	TRBD2	-	TRBJ2-3	TGTGCCAGCAGCTTCAGCGGGATTACAGATACGCAGTATTTT	CASSFSGITDTQYF
TRBV27	TRBD1	-	TRBJ2-5	TGTGCCAGCAGTTTAAAATCAGGGACAGGGGTCCGGGTGGGAGAGACCCAGTACTTC	CASSLKSGTGVRVGETQYF
TRBV6-5	-	-	TRBJ1-1	TGTGCCAGCAGTATTAGCATGAACACTGAAGCTTTCTTT	CASSISMNTEAFF
TRBV11-2	TRBD2	-	TRBJ2-3	TGTGCCAGCAGCTTAGGGGCTAGCGGGAATACGCAGTATTTT	CASSLGASGNTQYF
TRBV3-1/TRBV3-2	-	-	TRBJ1-4	TGTGCCAGCAGCCAAGATGTGGTGGGAGTGCAACTGCTTTTT	CASSQDVVGVQLLF
TRBV7-9	TRBD2	-	TRBJ2-7	TGTGCCAGCAGCTCCCTAGCGGGAGGGCGATCCTACGAGCAGTACTTC	CASSSLAGGRSYEQYF
TRBV30	-	-	TRBJ1-5	TGTGCCTGGAGTGATCAGAGGGTGCAGCCCCAGCATTTT	CAWSDQRVQPQHF
TRBV7-2	TRBD1	-	TRBJ2-3	TGTGCCAGCAGCTTAGGACAGGGGGGGGATACGCAGTATTTT	CASSLGQGGDTQYF
TRBV6-1	-	-	TRBJ1-5	TGTGCCAGCAGTGGCCGGGGGGGATTAAGTAATCAGCCCCAGCATTTT	CASSGRGGLSNQPQHF
TRBV5-1	-	-	TRBJ2-7	TGCGCCAGCAGCCGTACTACCGGGGGAGGGCAGTACTTC	CASSRTTGGGQYF
TRBV10-3	TRBD1	-	TRBJ2-6	TGTGCCATCATGGCCCCAAAGGGGGCGATGAGTGGGGCCAACGTCCTGACTTTC	CAIMAPKGAMSGANVLTF
TRBV29-1	-	-	TRBJ2-7	TGCAGCGTTGAAGTTGGGGCAGCACACGAGCAGTACTTC	CSVEVGAAHEQYF
TRBV5-5	-	-	TRBJ1-2	TGTGCCAGCAGCTTGCGCCAGGGCTGGGCCTTCGGGCCCTATGGCTACACCTTC	CASSLRQGWAFGPYGYTF
TRBV7-9	TRBD1	once	TRBJ1-3	TGTGCCAGCAGCTCCGGACAGGATGGAAACACCATATATTTT	CASSSGQDGNTIYF
TRBV27	TRBD2	-	TRBJ2-1	TGTGCCAGCAGTTCCTCGGGACTAGCGGTTTACAATGAGCAGTTCTTC	CASSSSGLAVYNEQFF
TRBV11-3	TRBD2	once	TRBJ2-1	TGTGCCAGCAGCCCACTAGCGGGGCACAATGAGCAGTTCTTC	CASSPLAGHNEQFF
TRBV5-4	-	-	TRBJ2-7	TGTGCCAGCAGCTTCGGCAGGGGCTACGAGCAGTACTTC	CASSFGRGYEQYF
TRBV12-3/TRBV12-4	-	-	TRBJ2-1	TGTGCCAGCAGGGAGACAGGTGTCGAGCAGTTCTTC	CASRETGVEQFF
TRBV27	-	-	TRBJ2-7	TGTGCCAGCAGTTTTTCGCTTACAGGGCTCTACGAGCAGTACTTC	CASSFSLTGLYEQYF
TRBV4-1	-	once	TRBJ2-3	TGCGCCAGCAGCCGAGACCCCGCGCGGGGCACAGATACGCAGTATTTT	CASSRDPARGTDTQYF
TRBV29-1	TRBD2	-	TRBJ2-1	TGCAGCGTTGGGTCCCTAGCGGGAGGGTCAGGTGAGCAGTTCTTC	CSVGSLAGGSGEQFF
TRBV20-1	TRBD2	-	TRBJ2-3	TGCAGTGCTAGTGGGAGGGCCGGGGCAGATACGCAGTATTTT	CSASGRAGADTQYF